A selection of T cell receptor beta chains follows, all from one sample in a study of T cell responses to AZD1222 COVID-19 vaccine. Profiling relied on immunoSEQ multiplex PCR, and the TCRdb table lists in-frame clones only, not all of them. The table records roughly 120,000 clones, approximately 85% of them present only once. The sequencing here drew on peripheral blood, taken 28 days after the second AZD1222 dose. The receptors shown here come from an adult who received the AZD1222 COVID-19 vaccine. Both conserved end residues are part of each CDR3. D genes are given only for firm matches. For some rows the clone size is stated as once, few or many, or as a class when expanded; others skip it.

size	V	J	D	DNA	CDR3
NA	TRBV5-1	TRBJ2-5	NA	TGCGCCAGCAGCTTGGGTATGGGGAAAGAGACCCAGTACTTC	CASSLGMGKETQYF
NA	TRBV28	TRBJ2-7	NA	TGTGCCAGCAGTTTATGGGCAGGGGACTACGAGCAGTACTTC	CASSLWAGDYEQYF
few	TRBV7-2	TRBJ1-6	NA	TGTGCCAGCAGCTTAGGACAGCACCAAAATTCACCCCTCCACTTT	CASSLGQHQNSPLHF
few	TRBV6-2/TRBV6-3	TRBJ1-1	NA	TGTGCCAGCAGTTACTCGAGGGCTGAAGCTTTCTTT	CASSYSRAEAFF
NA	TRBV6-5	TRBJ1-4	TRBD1	TGTGCCAGCAGGGCCGGACAGGGGGAAAAACTGTTTTTT	CASRAGQGEKLFF
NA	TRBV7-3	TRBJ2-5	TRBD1	TGTGCCAGCAGCCCTTCCGGACAGGGTATCGGGTCTGCCCAGTACTTC	CASSPSGQGIGSAQYF
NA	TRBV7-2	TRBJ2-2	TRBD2	TGTGCCAGCAGCCTTGTTAGCGGGATTCAAGCCGGGGAGCTGTTTTTT	CASSLVSGIQAGELFF
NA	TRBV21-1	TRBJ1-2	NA	TGTGCCAGCAGCAAATCTCAAGGGACAGCCTCGCGCGGCTACACCTTC	CASSKSQGTASRGYTF
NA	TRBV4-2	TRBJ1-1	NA	TGTGCCAGCAGCCAAGTCGACCGCCCGGAAGGAGCTTTCTTT	CASSQVDRPEGAFF
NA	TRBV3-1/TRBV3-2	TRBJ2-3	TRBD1	TGTGCCAGCAGCCGGAATTACGGGACAGGGGGGACAGATACGCAGTATTTT	CASSRNYGTGGTDTQYF
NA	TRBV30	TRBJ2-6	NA	TGTGCCTGGACCCCGCCCAGGGCCTCTGGGGCCAACGTCCTGACTTTC	CAWTPPRASGANVLTF
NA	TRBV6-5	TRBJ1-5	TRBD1	TGTGCCAGCAGGCGGACAGGGAATAGCAATCAGCCCCAGCATTTT	CASRRTGNSNQPQHF
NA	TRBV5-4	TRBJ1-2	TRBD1	TGTGCCAGCAGCTTGGACAGGGGTAATGGTGGCTACACCTTC	CASSLDRGNGGYTF
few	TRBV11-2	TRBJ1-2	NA	TGTGCCAGCAGCCCACTAAGCCGGACGGTACGCTATGGCTACACCTTC	CASSPLSRTVRYGYTF
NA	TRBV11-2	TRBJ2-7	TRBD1	TGTGCCAGCAGCTTAGACCCTCCGGACAGGGGTAGGTACGAGCAGTACTTC	CASSLDPPDRGRYEQYF
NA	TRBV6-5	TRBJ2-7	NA	TGTGCCAGCAGACCCCCGACAAAAAGCTCCTACGAGCAGTACTTC	CASRPPTKSSYEQYF
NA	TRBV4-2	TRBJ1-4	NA	TGTGCCAGCAGCCCCGGGGCTACTAATGAAAAACTGTTTTTT	CASSPGATNEKLFF
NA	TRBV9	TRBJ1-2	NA	TGTGCCAGCATGGATAGGGGGTATGGCTACACCTTC	CASMDRGYGYTF
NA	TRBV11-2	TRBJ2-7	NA	TGTGCCAGCAGCCCCCTCAGGAGGACCTACGAGCAGTACTTC	CASSPLRRTYEQYF
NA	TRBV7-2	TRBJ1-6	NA	TGTGCCAGCAGCTTACTGGGTCTTTCTTCACCCCTCCACTTT	CASSLLGLSSPLHF
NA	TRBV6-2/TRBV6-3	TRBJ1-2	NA	TGTGCCAGCAGTTCCTCGGTCTATGGCTACACCTTC	CASSSSVYGYTF
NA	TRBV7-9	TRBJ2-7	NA	TGTGCCAGCAGCTTAGGGGACTACGAGCAGTACTTC	CASSLGDYEQYF
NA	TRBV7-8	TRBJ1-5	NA	TGTGCCAGCAGCTTATCGGGTGTCAGCAATCAGCCCCAGCATTTT	CASSLSGVSNQPQHF
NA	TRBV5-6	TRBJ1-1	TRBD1	TGTGCCAGCAGCTGGGGGACAGGTCTATACACTGAAGCTTTCTTT	CASSWGTGLYTEAFF
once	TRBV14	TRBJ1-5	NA	TGTGCCAGCAGCCAAGGCCTTAATCAGCCCCAGCATTTT	CASSQGLNQPQHF
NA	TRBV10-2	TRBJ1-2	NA	TGCGCCAGCAGTGACCCCGGGGAACGTCCCCTCCCTAACTATGGCTACACCTTC	CASSDPGERPLPNYGYTF
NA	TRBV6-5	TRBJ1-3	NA	TGTGCCAGCATTACGGGGGGGATTAACACCATATATTTT	CASITGGINTIYF
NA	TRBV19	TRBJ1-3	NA	TGTGCCAGCGGGGTCTTTTCTGGAAACACCATATATTTT	CASGVFSGNTIYF
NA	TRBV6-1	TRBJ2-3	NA	TGTGCCAGCAGTGAACTGGACAGACGTAATACGCAGTATTTT	CASSELDRRNTQYF
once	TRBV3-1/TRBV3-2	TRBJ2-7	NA	TGTGCCGGCAGCCAAGATGAGCTCTCCGCGCAGTACTTC	CAGSQDELSAQYF
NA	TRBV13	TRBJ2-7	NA	TGTGCCAGCAGCTTAGAGGGGGTAGTAGGCTACGAGCAGTACTTC	CASSLEGVVGYEQYF
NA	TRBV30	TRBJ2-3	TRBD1	TGTGCCTGGAGTGTACAGGGGGCAATAGATACGCAGTATTTT	CAWSVQGAIDTQYF
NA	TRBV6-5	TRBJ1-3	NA	TGTGCCAGCAGTTACTCGTTCGGGAGCTCTGGAAACACCATATATTTT	CASSYSFGSSGNTIYF
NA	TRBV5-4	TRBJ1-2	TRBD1	TGTGCCAGCAGCCCACCGGGACAGGGATCTTATGGCTACACCTTC	CASSPPGQGSYGYTF
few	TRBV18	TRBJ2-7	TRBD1	TGTGCCAGCTCACAGGGGGCGGCCTACGAGCAGTACTTC	CASSQGAAYEQYF
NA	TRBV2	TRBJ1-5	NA	TGTGCCAGCAGTGAATCGGGCACAGCGAAGAAAAAAAAGTTTTATAGCAATCAGCCCCAGCATTTT	CASSESGTAKKKKFYSNQPQHF
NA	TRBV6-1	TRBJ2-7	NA	TGTGCCAGCAGTGAAGGTCCGTACGAGCAGTACTTC	CASSEGPYEQYF
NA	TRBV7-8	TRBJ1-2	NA	TGTGCCAGCAGCCCAAAGAATGGCTACACCTTC	CASSPKNGYTF
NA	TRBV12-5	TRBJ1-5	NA	TGTGCTAGTGGTTTAGGGGATCAGCCCCAGCATTTT	CASGLGDQPQHF
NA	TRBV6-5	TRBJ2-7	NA	TGTGCCAGCAGTTACAACGAAGGGGGCGAGCAGTACTTC	CASSYNEGGEQYF
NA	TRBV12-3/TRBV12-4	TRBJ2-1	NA	TGTGCCAGCAGATTAGAGGTAAATGAGCAGTTCTTC	CASRLEVNEQFF